The entry that follows covers one T cell receptor beta chain sequence. The data stem from a study of control samples from healthy donors and cancer patients. Unmatched junction bases numbered 6, after V lost 4 bases and J lost 1 base. CDR3 length: 15 amino acids. Germline loops: CDR1 LNHDA, CDR2 SQIVND (reference sequence). Repertoires were generated with immunoSEQ multiplex PCR, while TCRdb's copy carries only in-frame clones and drops some. The table records 100,000 to 150,000 clones, roughly 87% of them present only once. This receptor was taken from a man in his late teens or twenties in good health. Specimen: blood. J is TRBJ2-5 and V is TRBV19; 7 nucleotides line up with TRBD1. Written as DNA, the CDR3 is TGTGCCAGTAGTACACACAGGGGTGGCCAAGAGACCCAGTACTTC. This codes for CASSTHRGGQETQYF.